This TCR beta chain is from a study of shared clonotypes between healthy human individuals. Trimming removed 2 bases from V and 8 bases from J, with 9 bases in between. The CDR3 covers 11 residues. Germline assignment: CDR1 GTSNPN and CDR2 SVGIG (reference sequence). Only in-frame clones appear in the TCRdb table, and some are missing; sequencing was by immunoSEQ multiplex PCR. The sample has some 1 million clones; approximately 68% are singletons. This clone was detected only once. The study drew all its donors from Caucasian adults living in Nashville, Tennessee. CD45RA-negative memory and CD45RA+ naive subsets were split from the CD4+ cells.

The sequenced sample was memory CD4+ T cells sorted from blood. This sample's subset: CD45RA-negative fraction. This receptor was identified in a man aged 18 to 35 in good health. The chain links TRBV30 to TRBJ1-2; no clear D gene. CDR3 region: CAWSPKGGYTF. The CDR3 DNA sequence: TGTGCCTGGAGTCCAAAGGGAGGCTACACCTTC.